The 27 T cell receptor beta chains below come from one sample, sequenced in a study of T cells in Graves' hyperthyroidism and ophthalmopathy. Amplified TCR beta CDR3 regions derived from RNA transcripts. The HTBI primer set drove a first-round RT-PCR of the TCR CDR3. TCRdb reprocessed the multiplex PCR reads with MiXCR, giving one entry per CDR3 protein. Of approximately 610,000 distinct CDR3 sequences detected, 14% to 15% appear once; the ten largest clones hold around 4.5%. Sequencing was carried out using blood. The receptors stem from a woman aged 40 to 49 with Graves' ophthalmopathy.

The chain carries TRBV10-3 and TRBJ1-2; possible D gene TRBD1, 6 bases. The V and J ends lost 0 bases and 7 bases respectively, with 15 bases between them. The CDR3 has 15 amino acids. Germline-derived CDR1 and CDR2 are ENHRY and SYGVKD. The CDR3, as DNA: TGTGCCATCAGTGAGTCGCGGGGGGCAATTCTTGGCTACACCTTC. This encodes CAISESRGAILGYTF.

This clonotype was counted at least ten times. The J gene is TRBJ1-2, the V gene TRBV28, with D uncertain. The CDR3 sequence is 14 residues long. The V end lost 3 bases, the J end lost 4 bases, and 12 bases lay between the germline ends. From germline, CDR1 is MDHEN and CDR2 SYDVKM. CDR3 in amino acids: CASSLLDPAYGYTF. The CDR3 coding sequence is TGTGCCAGCAGTTTGTTGGACCCCGCCTATGGCTACACCTTC.

This clonotype has at least ten counts. J is TRBJ2-7 and V is TRBV12-3 or TRBV12-4, with D unresolved. There are 13 residues in the CDR3. The V end was cut by 7 bases, the J end by 0 bases, with 10 bases between. The CDR3 spells CASMSRTSYEQYF. DNA for the CDR3: TGTGCCAGCATGTCAAGGACCTCCTACGAGCAGTACTTC.

This clonotype was seen repeatedly, ten times or more. The chain couples TRBV6-1 to TRBJ1-5, with 10 nucleotides matching TRBD1. The V segment lost 5 bases and the J segment 11 bases; nucleotides outside the gene matches: 12. The CDR3 consists of 15 residues. CDR1 and CDR2 from the germline V gene are MNHNS and SASEGT. The CDR3: CASSRDRGQSKAQHF. CDR3 bases: TGTGCCAGCAGTAGGGACAGGGGACAATCAAAGGCCCAGCATTTT.

This clonotype was observed a few times. The rearrangement links TRBV12-3 or TRBV12-4 to TRBJ2-5, with D unresolved. The CDR3 has 15 amino acids. Trimming took 6 bases from V and 0 from J, leaving 14 bases between them. The CDR3 nucleotides read TGTGCCAGCAGAACGGACCGCACAGACCAAGAGACCCAGTACTTC. Residues: CASRTDRTDQETQYF.

At least ten counts were recorded for this clonotype. The chain uses TRBV4-3 and TRBJ2-7, with D unclear. This CDR3 spans 14 amino acids. Trimming cost V 0 bases and J 6 bases, with 12 bases left between them. The germline V gene encodes CDR1 LGHNA and CDR2 YSLEER. This CDR3 reads CASSQERDFGEQYF. CDR3 sequence (DNA): TGCGCCAGCAGCCAAGAAAGAGACTTTGGCGAGCAGTACTTC.

This clonotype has ten or more counts. This chain links TRBV5-1 with TRBJ2-5, with D perhaps matching TRBD1 or TRBD2 (5 bases each). CDR1 SGHRS and CDR2 YFSETQ come from the germline V gene. Trimming cost V 5 bases and J 5 bases, with 16 bases left between them. This CDR3 is built from 14 residues. The DNA for the CDR3 is TGCGCCAGCAGTTCCGGCCGGGGCATGGAGACCCAGTACTTC. It translates to CASSSGRGMETQYF.

This clonotype was observed many times. The V gene is TRBV29-1, the J gene TRBJ2-7; 7 bases agree with TRBD2. The CDR3 totals 14 residues. CDR1 and CDR2 from the germline V gene are SQVTM and ANQGSEA. V shed 1 base, J shed 2 bases, and the junction held 5 bases outside the gene matches. The CDR3 bases are TGCAGCGTTGAAGTGGGAGGGGAAACCTACGAGCAGTACTTC. Its protein product is CSVEVGGETYEQYF.

This clonotype was detected ten times or more. The CDR3 reads CASSLLGQDETQYF. In DNA form, the CDR3 reads TGCGCCAGCAGCCTTCTAGGACAGGATGAGACCCAGTACTTC. The chain joins TRBV4-1 to TRBJ2-5, with 7 positions matching TRBD1. Looked up from germline, CDR1 is MGHRA and CDR2 is YSYEKL. The CDR3 covers 14 residues. Unmatched junction bases numbered 7, after V lost 4 bases and J lost 5 bases.

This chain joins TRBV3-1 and TRBJ2-7, with unresolved D. V lost 1 base, J lost 1 base, and 11 bases lay in between. This CDR3 spans 15 amino acids. Germline CDR1 and CDR2: LGHDT and YNNKEL (reference sequence). CDR3 sequence reads: CASSQGVSKSYEQYF. CDR3 DNA sequence: TGTGCCAGCAGCCAAGGAGTTAGCAAGTCCTACGAGCAGTACTTC.

The chain has TRBV6-1 and TRBJ1-2, with a possible D match to TRBD1 (5 bases). Trimming shortened V by 3 bases and J by 10 bases, and 12 bases separated the two germline ends. The germline CDR1 and CDR2 sequences are MNHNS and SASEGT. The CDR3 has 12 amino acids. As DNA, the CDR3 is TGTGCCAGCAGTGATGGGACTATCGCCTACACCTTC. Amino acid sequence: CASSDGTIAYTF.

This clonotype was observed a few times. The rearrangement uses TRBV28 and TRBJ2-2, with D perhaps TRBD1 or TRBD2 (5 bases each). The V gene's germline CDR1 is MDHEN and CDR2 SYDVKM. The CDR3 contains 15 residues. V was clipped by 6 bases and J by 6 bases, with 17 bases between them. The CDR3 DNA reads TGTGCCAGCAGGAGACGGGACCTCGTCGCCGGGGAGCTGTTTTTT. It translates to CASRRRDLVAGELFF.

This clonotype was detected ten times or more. The chain recombines TRBV6-2 or TRBV6-3 with TRBJ2-1; 9 bases map to TRBD2. Germline V CDR1 and CDR2: MNHEY, SVGEGT. V lost 7 bases and J lost 0; bases outside the gene matches: 13. The CDR3 sequence is 18 residues long. CDR3 DNA sequence: TGTGCCAGCAAGGTGGGCGGGAGGGCGACGAGCTCCTACAATGAGCAGTTCTTC. This gives the protein CASKVGGRATSSYNEQFF.

The genes are TRBV20-1 and TRBJ2-3; D possibly uses TRBD1 or TRBD2 (5 bases each). V dropped 1 base and J dropped 2 bases, with 10 bases sitting between them. Germline V gene sequence: CDR1 DFQATT, CDR2 SNEGSKA (reference sequence). CDR3 length: 14 amino acids. The CDR3 is CSARGDGITDTQYF. CDR3 bases: TGCAGTGCTAGAGGGGACGGGATCACAGATACGCAGTATTTT.

This clonotype was detected a few times. The rearrangement uses TRBV5-1 and TRBJ2-5, with 9 bases aligning to TRBD2. Looked up from germline, CDR1 is SGHRS and CDR2 is YFSETQ. Trimming cost V 0 bases and J 5 bases; bases outside gene matches: 8. The CDR3 extends over 16 amino acids. In nucleotides, the CDR3 is TGCGCCAGCAGCTTGGAGGGCGGGAGGGCCCTTGAGACCCAGTACTTC. This gives the protein CASSLEGGRALETQYF.

A few counts support this clonotype. This rearrangement joins TRBV29-1 to TRBJ2-7; 10 bases are a match to TRBD2. Per germline, CDR1 SQVTM and CDR2 ANQGSEA. This CDR3 is 14 amino acids long. Trimming took 6 bases from V and 4 from J; bases not matched to a gene: 9. CDR3 nucleotides: TGCAGCGTGGCCGCTGGGACTAGCGCGTACGAGCAGTACTTC. This codes for CSVAAGTSAYEQYF.

There are many counts of this clonotype. CDR3 nucleotide sequence: TGTGCCAGCAGGGGTGCGGTACTGCCCTATGGCTACACCTTC. Its translation: CASRGAVLPYGYTF. The J gene is TRBJ1-2, the V gene TRBV6-1; unclear D gene. The CDR3 loop spans 14 amino acids. Germline CDR1 MNHNS, CDR2 SASEGT. V gave up 6 bases and J gave up 4 bases, with 15 bases separating them.

The rearrangement joins TRBV11-3 to TRBJ2-5; no definite D call. This CDR3 comprises 14 residues. From germline, CDR1 is SGHNT and CDR2 YENEEA. The V gene lost 1 base and the J gene lost 1 base, with 7 bases spanning the gap. The CDR3 sequence: CASSLASTQETQYF. The CDR3 bases are TGTGCCAGCAGCTTAGCTAGTACCCAAGAGACCCAGTACTTC.

This clonotype was picked up many times. The V call is TRBV28, the J call TRBJ2-2, with D unclear. This CDR3 has 16 residues. Germline V gene data show CDR1 as MDHEN and CDR2 as SYDVKM. Trimming stripped 0 bases from V and 0 bases from J, with 8 bases between. For the CDR3, the DNA is TGTGCCAGCAGTTTATGGACACCTACGAACACCGGGGAGCTGTTTTTT. This gives the protein CASSLWTPTNTGELFF.

With regard to this clonotype: This may come from a read error, since a much larger clone is one base off. The chain uses TRBV20-1 and TRBJ2-7; 7 bases fit TRBD1. The V and J ends lost 5 bases and 5 bases, in that order; junction bases with no gene match: 3. The CDR3 runs to 11 residues. The germline V gene has CDR1 DFQATT and CDR2 SNEGSKA (reference sequence). CDR3 coding DNA: TGCAGTGCTGACAGGGTCCACGAGCAGTACTTC. Its translation is CSADRVHEQYF.

This clonotype was observed many times. This chain joins TRBV6-1 and TRBJ2-7, with D uncertain. Trimming took off 8 bases at V and 12 bases at J, with 14 bases between the two ends. The CDR3 runs to 10 residues. Germline-derived CDR1 and CDR2 are MNHNS and SASEGT. DNA of the CDR3: TGTGCCAGCGGAACCCCCAATGGGTACTTC. Translating gives CASGTPNGYF.

This sequence joins TRBV6-1 and TRBJ2-7, with 12 bases aligning to TRBD2. In germline, CDR1 is MNHNS, CDR2 SASEGT. V shed 10 bases and J 4 bases; nucleotides not matched to a gene: 5. The CDR3 totals 13 residues. The CDR3 spells CATETSGSYEQYF. The CDR3 region has the DNA TGTGCCACCGAGACTAGCGGGAGTTACGAGCAGTACTTC.

This clonotype occurred many times. The chain employs TRBV20-1 and TRBJ1-3; D call uncertain. This CDR3 region has 11 residues. With 6 bases removed from V and 4 bases from J, the gap between germline ends came to 7 bases. In germline, CDR1 is DFQATT, CDR2 SNEGSKA (reference sequence). The CDR3 sequence is CSANLGNTIYF. The CDR3, as DNA: TGCAGTGCCAACCTCGGAAACACCATATATTTT.

The chain's CDR3 is CASSPGYWSPEQYF. CDR3 nucleotides: TGTGCCAGCAGCCCCGGGTATTGGTCTCCCGAGCAGTACTTC. The chain uses TRBV14 and TRBJ2-7; D ambiguous. The V gene lost 4 bases and the J gene lost 6 bases, with 16 bases spanning the gap. Germline V gene sequence: CDR1 SGHDN, CDR2 FVKESK. The CDR3 is 14 residues long. The full variable domain, rest sourced from reference TRBV14 and TRBJ2-7, is EAGVTQFPSHSVIEKGQTVTLRCDPISGHDNLYWYRRVMGKEIKFLLHFVKESKQDESGMPNNRFLAERTGGTYSTLKVQPAELEDSGVYFCASSPGYWSPEQYFGPGTRLTVT.

The chain couples TRBV20-1 to TRBJ1-1, with D unresolved. This CDR3 region has 14 residues. CDR1 DFQATT and CDR2 SNEGSKA come from the germline V gene (reference sequence). V lost 1 base to trimming and J lost 0 bases, with 9 bases between them. The CDR3 here is CSARGHFMNTEAFF. Written as DNA, the CDR3 is TGCAGTGCTAGAGGACACTTCATGAACACTGAAGCTTTCTTT.

This clonotype was seen ten or more times. The chain joins TRBV11-2 to TRBJ1-1; unclear D gene. Germline lookup yields CDR1 SGHAT and CDR2 FQNNGV. Trimming removed 5 bases from V and 1 base from J, with 11 bases in between. The CDR3 length is 14 residues. CDR3 sequence (DNA): TGTGCCAGCAGCCAACCCCAGGAGAACACTGAAGCTTTCTTT. Protein product: CASSQPQENTEAFF.

The chain employs TRBV30 and TRBJ2-7, with 10 bases that match TRBD1. With 1 base clipped from V and 4 bases from J, the junction kept 4 bases outside the gene matches. The CDR3 spans 14 residues. CDR1 is GTSNPN, CDR2 SVGIG, per germline (reference sequence). CDR3 coding DNA: TGTGCCTGGAGTGCCCGGGACAGGGGATACGAGCAGTACTTC. Amino acids: CAWSARDRGYEQYF.